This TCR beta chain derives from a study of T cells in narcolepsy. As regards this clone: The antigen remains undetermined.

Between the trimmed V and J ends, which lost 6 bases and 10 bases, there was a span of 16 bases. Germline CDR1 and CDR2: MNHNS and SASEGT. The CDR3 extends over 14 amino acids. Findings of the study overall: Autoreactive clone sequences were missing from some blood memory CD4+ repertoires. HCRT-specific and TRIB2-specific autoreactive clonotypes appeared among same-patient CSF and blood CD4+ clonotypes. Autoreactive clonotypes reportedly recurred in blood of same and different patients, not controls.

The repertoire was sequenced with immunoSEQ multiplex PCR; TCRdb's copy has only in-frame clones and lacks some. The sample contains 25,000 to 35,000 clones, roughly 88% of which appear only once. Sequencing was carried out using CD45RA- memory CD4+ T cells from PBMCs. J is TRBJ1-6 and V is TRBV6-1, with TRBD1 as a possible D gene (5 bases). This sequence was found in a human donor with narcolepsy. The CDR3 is CASSPGPVQSPLHF. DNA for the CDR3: TGTGCCAGCAGCCCGGGACCCGTTCAGTCACCCCTCCACTTT.